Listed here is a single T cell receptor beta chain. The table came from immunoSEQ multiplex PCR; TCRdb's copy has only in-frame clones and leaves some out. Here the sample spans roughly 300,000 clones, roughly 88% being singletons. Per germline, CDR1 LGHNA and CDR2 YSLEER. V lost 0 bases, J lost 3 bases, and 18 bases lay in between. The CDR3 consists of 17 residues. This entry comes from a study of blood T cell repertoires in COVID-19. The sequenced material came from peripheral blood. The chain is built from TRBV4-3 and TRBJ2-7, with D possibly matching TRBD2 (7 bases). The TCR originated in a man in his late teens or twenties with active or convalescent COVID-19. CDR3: CASSQDGGGAGHYEQYF. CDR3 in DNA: TGCGCCAGCAGCCAAGATGGAGGGGGGGCGGGGCACTACGAGCAGTACTTC.